This TCR beta chain comes out of a study of sequential checkpoint blockade in melanoma. Some clones are missing from TCRdb's copy, which holds only in-frame ones; the method was immunoSEQ multiplex PCR. The sample carries 12,000 or so clones, 27% recorded once. This clone qualifies as medium-sized (0.01 to 0.1%). V shed 10 bases, J shed 0 bases, and the junction held 12 bases outside the gene matches. CDR3 length equals 16 residues. CDR1 is MNHGY and CDR2 is SAAAGT in the germline V gene. Indicated treatment: randomized to nivolumab then ipilimumab (arm A) or the reverse (arm B). Here the sequenced sample was tumor tissue (inferred from file names), taken from a patient given nivolumab and ipilimumab in sequence. The V gene is TRBV6-8, the J gene TRBJ1-1; 9 positions agree with TRBD1. The receptor was isolated from a human donor with melanoma. The CDR3 nucleotides are TGTGCCACGGGGCCGGGACAGGGATTTGTGAACACTGAAGCTTTCTTT. It yields the protein CATGPGQGFVNTEAFF.